Sequencing of this T cell receptor (beta chain) was carried out in a study of blood T cell repertoires in COVID-19. Turning to the study itself: The origin of the acute and convalescent COVID-19 samples was the United States, Italy and Spain. T cells, B-cell-depleted T cells, or PBMCs supplied cDNA or gDNA.

The CDR3 extends over 17 amino acids. J was trimmed by 4 bases and V by 5 bases; bases with no gene match: 13. Germline CDR1 is SGHVS and CDR2 is FQNEAQ. In the source study's methods: Reference gene primer amplification yielded estimated nucleated cell counts. Sequenced by immunoSEQ multiplex PCR; TCRdb stores in-frame clones only, minus some. That table is the source of V, J and clone size, and D and trimming were worked out from the DNA. The sample has about 150,000 clones, around 89% seen once. V gene TRBV7-8 combines with J gene TRBJ2-1, with 8 positions matching TRBD2. Sequenced: peripheral blood. This receptor was obtained from a woman aged 35 to 49 with acute or convalescent COVID-19. CDR3 coding DNA: TGTGCCAGCAGCAAAAACCCCAGGACTAGCCAGTACAATGAGCAGTTCTTC. Translation gives CASSKNPRTSQYNEQFF.